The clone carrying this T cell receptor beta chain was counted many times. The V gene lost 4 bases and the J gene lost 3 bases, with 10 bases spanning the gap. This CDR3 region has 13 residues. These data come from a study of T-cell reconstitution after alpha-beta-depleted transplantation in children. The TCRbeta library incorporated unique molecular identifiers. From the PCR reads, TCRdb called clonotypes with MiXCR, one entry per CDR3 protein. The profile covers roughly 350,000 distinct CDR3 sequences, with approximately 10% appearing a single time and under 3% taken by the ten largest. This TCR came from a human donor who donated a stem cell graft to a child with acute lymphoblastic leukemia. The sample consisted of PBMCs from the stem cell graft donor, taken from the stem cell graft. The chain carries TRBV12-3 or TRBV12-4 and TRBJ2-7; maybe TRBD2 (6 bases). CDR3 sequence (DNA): TGTGCCAGCAGTTCGGGGGAAGTCTACGAGCAGTACTTC. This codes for CASSSGEVYEQYF.